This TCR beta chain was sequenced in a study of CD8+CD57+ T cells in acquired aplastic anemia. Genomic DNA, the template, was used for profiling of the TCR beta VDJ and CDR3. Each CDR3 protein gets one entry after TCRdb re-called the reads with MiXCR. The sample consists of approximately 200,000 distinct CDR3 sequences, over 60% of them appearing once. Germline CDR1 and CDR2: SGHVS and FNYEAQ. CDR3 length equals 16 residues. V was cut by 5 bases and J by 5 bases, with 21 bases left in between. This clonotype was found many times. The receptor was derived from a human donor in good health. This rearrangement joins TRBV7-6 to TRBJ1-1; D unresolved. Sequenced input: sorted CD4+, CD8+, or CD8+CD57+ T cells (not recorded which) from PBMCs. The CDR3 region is CASSPPSAEWDTEAFF. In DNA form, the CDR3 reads TGTGCCAGCAGCCCCCCGAGTGCGGAGTGGGATACTGAAGCTTTCTTT.